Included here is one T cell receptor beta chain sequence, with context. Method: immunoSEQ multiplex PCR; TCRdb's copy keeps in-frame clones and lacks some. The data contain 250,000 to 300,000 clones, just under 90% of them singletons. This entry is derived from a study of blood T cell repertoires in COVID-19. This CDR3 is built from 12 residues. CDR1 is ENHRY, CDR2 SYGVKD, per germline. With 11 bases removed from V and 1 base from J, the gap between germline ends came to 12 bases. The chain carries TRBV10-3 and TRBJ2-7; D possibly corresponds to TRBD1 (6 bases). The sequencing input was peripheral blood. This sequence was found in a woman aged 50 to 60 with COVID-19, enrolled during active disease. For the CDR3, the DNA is TGTGCCGTCGGACAGTTATCCTACGAGCAGTACTTC. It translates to CAVGQLSYEQYF.